This entry lists 11 T cell receptor beta chains sequenced from one sample in a study of OX40 agonist ivuxolimab in advanced cancers. Assay used: immunoSEQ multiplex PCR; TCRdb lists only in-frame clones, some missing. The sample holds 15,000 to 25,000 clones, roughly 80% seen once. The sample consisted of CD4+ or CD8+ T cells sorted from blood, taken in a trial of the OX40 agonist ivuxolimab. The receptor set was obtained from an adult with an advanced solid tumor such as melanoma, head and neck, liver or kidney cancer.

This chain connects TRBV5-1 to TRBJ2-5, with D tentatively TRBD1 (7 bases). V dropped 4 bases and J dropped 2 bases, with 24 bases sitting between them. The germline gives CDR1 SGHRS, CDR2 YFSETQ. The CDR3 has 18 amino acids. The CDR3 protein is CASSAGQTLSTRQETQYF. CDR3 in DNA: TGCGCCAGCAGCGCGGGACAGACCCTCTCAACTCGGCAAGAGACCCAGTACTTC.

The chain combines TRBV7-3 with TRBJ1-5, with D possibly matching TRBD1 (5 bases). The CDR3 spans 14 residues. Germline V gene sequence: CDR1 SGHTA, CDR2 FQGTGA. Trimming cost V 5 bases and J 9 bases, with 17 bases left between them. The CDR3 reads CASSPDVQGGPQHF. The CDR3 DNA reads TGTGCCAGCAGCCCAGACGTTCAGGGAGGGCCCCAGCATTTT.

V and J are TRBV5-1 and TRBJ2-5; D uncertain. The J call may be wrong; the DNA end is better matched by TRBJ2-7. The CDR3 sequence is 14 residues long. CDR1 and CDR2 (germline): SGHRS, YFSETQ. Here the CDR3 DNA reads TGCGCCAGCAGCTTGGAGACACTCTCCTACGAGCAGTACTTC. This sequence encodes CASSLETLSYEQYF.

CDR3 coding DNA: TGTGCCAGCAGCCAACCACAGGGAGGGCGTGAGACCCAGTACTTC. This sequence encodes CASSQPQGGRETQYF. V gene TRBV11-1 combines with J gene TRBJ2-5; tentatively, D is TRBD2 (7 bases). The germline V gene encodes CDR1 SGHAT and CDR2 FQDESV (reference sequence). The CDR3 is 15 residues long. V dropped 5 bases and J dropped 5 bases, with 18 bases sitting between them.

The genes are TRBV29-1 and TRBJ2-7; 11 bases match TRBD2. Germline CDR1 is SQVTM and CDR2 is ANQGSEA. The CDR3 runs to 14 residues. V trimming: 6 bases; J trimming: 3 bases; junction bases outside the gene matches: 7. The CDR3 DNA reads as TGCAGCGTCAAACCACTAGCGGGAGACTACGAGCAGTACTTC. This encodes CSVKPLAGDYEQYF.

The chain combines TRBV2 with TRBJ1-1; the D is unclear. The CDR3 covers 13 residues. The ends were cut back, 7 bases at V and 6 bases at J, with 15 bases in the middle. The germline V gene encodes CDR1 SNHLY and CDR2 FYNNEI. The CDR3 nucleotides read TGTGCCAGCAAGAAACTCCCAGGACCTGAAGCTTTCTTT. It translates to CASKKLPGPEAFF.

DNA for the CDR3: TGCGCCAGCAGTTCGAGGAGCTACTATGGCTACACCTTC. It encodes CASSSRSYYGYTF. V and J are TRBV5-1 and TRBJ1-2, with unresolved D. CDR3 length equals 13 residues. Germline V gives CDR1 SGHRS, CDR2 YFSETQ. Trimming removed 5 bases at V and 3 bases at J, with 11 bases between.

This sequence joins TRBV29-1 and TRBJ2-3, with 7 bases that match TRBD1. With V trimmed by 1 base and J by 3 bases, 10 bases remained unmatched. Per the germline V gene, CDR1 is SQVTM and CDR2 is ANQGSEA. CDR3 length: 16 amino acids. The CDR3 sequence: CSVEARAKGATDTQYF. The CDR3 nucleotides read TGCAGCGTTGAAGCCCGGGCGAAGGGGGCGACAGATACGCAGTATTTT.

This rearrangement joins TRBV29-1 to TRBJ2-5; 8 bases fit TRBD1. Germline trimming cut 7 bases from V and 7 bases from J; bases unmatched to any gene: 17. This CDR3 region has 15 residues. Germline V lookup: CDR1 SQVTM, CDR2 ANQGSEA. CDR3 in DNA: TGCAGCGCCTCTGAAAGGGACAGGCGGATGGGGACCCAGTACTTC. Translated, it gives CSASERDRRMGTQYF.

This chain links TRBV6-1 with TRBJ2-6, with unresolved D. Trimming pared 1 base from V and 0 bases from J, leaving 4 bases between. Germline V gene sequence: CDR1 MNHNS, CDR2 SASEGT. The CDR3 has 15 amino acids. The CDR3 bases are TGTGCCAGCAGTGAAGAAGGCTCTGGGGCCAACGTCCTGACTTTC. Protein product: CASSEEGSGANVLTF.

Relative to its sample, this clone is medium-sized. At one end, the junction sequence differs from germline, possibly due to a read error. V and J are TRBV7-7 and TRBJ2-5; 9 bases map to TRBD2. Germline CDR1 SSHAT, CDR2 FNYEAQ (reference sequence). The CDR3 contains 15 residues. CDR3 in amino acids: CASSLALAGQETQYF. CDR3 nucleotide sequence: TGTGCTAGCAGCTTAGCCCTAGCGGGGCAAGAGACCCAGTACTTC.